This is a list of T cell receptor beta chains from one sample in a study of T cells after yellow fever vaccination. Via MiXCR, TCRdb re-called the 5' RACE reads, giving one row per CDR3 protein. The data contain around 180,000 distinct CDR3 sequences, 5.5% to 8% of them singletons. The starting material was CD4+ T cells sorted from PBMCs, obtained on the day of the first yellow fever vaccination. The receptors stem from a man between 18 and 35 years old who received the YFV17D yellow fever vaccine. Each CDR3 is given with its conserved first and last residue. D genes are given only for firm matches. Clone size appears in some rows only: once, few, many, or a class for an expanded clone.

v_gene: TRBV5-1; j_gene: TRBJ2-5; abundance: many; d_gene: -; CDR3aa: CASSRDSVMGTQYF; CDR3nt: TGCGCCAGCAGCCGGGACTCAGTTATGGGGACCCAGTACTTC
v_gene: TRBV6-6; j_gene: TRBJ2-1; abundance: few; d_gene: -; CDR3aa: CASSPALEQFF; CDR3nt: TGTGCCAGCAGTCCCGCTTTAGAGCAGTTCTTC
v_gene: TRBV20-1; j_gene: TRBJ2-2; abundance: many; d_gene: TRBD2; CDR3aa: CSAPSLAGLPGELFF; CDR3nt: TGCAGTGCTCCCTCACTAGCGGGGCTACCCGGGGAGCTGTTTTTT
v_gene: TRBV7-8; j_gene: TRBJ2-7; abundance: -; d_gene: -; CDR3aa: CASSLVRDREQYF; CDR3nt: TGTGCCAGCAGCTTAGTAAGGGATCGGGAGCAGTACTTC
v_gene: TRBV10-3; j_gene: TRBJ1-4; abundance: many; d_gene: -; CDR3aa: CAISEPTGRGKLFF; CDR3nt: TGTGCCATCAGTGAGCCTACAGGGAGAGGGAAACTGTTTTTT
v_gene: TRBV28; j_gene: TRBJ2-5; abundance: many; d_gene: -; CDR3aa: CASSFWGLQETQYF; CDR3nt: TGTGCCAGCAGTTTTTGGGGCCTACAGGAGACCCAGTACTTC
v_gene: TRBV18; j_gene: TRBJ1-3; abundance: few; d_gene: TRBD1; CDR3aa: CASSPTGDPSGNTIYF; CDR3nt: TGTGCCAGCTCACCGACAGGGGACCCCTCTGGAAACACCATATATTTT
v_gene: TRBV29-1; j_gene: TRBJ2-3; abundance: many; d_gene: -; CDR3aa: CSVGQASSTDTQYF; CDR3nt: TGCAGCGTCGGACAAGCCTCTAGCACAGATACGCAGTATTTT
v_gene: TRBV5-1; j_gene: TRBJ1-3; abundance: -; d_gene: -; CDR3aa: CASSFAGTSGNTIYF; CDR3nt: TGCGCCAGCAGCTTCGCAGGGACCTCTGGAAACACCATATATTTT
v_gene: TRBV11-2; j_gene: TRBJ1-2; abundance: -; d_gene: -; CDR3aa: CASSYLDRTYGYTF; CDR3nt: TGTGCCAGCAGCTACCTCGACAGAACCTATGGCTACACCTTC
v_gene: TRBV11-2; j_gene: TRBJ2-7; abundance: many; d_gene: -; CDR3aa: CASNAYEQYF; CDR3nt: TGTGCCAGCAACGCCTACGAGCAGTACTTC
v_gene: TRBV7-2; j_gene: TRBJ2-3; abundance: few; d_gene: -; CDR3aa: CASSPRTSSSRTDTQYF; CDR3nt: TGTGCCAGCAGCCCCCGAACTAGCTCTAGTCGCACAGATACGCAGTATTTT
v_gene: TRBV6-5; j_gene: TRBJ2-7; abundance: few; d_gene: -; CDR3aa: CASSYSVKTSLSYEQYF; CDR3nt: TGTGCCAGCAGTTACTCCGTAAAGACTAGTCTTTCCTACGAGCAGTACTTC
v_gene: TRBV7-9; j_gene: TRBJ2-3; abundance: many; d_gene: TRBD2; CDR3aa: CASTEGVGLWGDTQYF; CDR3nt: TGTGCCAGCACTGAGGGAGTGGGACTATGGGGAGATACGCAGTATTTT
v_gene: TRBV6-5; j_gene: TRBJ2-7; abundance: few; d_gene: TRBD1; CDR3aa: CASNRAGTGTGKTYEQYF; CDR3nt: TGTGCCAGCAATCGGGCGGGGACCGGGACAGGGAAAACCTACGAGCAGTACTTC
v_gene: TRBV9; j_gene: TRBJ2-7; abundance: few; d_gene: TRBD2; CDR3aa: CASSIGTSGEQYF; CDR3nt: TGTGCCAGCAGCATTGGGACTAGCGGGGAGCAGTACTTC
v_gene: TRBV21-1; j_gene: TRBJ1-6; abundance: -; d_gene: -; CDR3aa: CASSKMTGGEYNSPLHF; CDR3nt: TGTGCCAGCAGCAAAATGACAGGGGGCGAGTATAATTCACCCCTCCACTTT
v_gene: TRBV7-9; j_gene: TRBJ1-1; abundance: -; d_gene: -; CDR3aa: CASSPGVRAMNTEAFF; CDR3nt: TGTGCCAGCAGCCCAGGGGTGCGAGCCATGAACACTGAAGCTTTCTTT
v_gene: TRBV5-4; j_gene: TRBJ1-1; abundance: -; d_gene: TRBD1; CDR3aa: CASSLAETGDTEAFF; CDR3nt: TGTGCCAGCAGCTTGGCGGAGACAGGGGACACTGAAGCTTTCTTT
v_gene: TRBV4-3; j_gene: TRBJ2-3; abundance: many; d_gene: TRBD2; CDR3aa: CASSQEAGGGPDTQYF; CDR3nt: TGCGCCAGCAGCCAAGAGGCGGGGGGGGGGCCAGATACGCAGTATTTT
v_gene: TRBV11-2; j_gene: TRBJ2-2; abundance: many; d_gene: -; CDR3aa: CASSLDLQTNTGELFF; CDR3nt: TGTGCCAGCAGCTTAGATCTCCAGACGAACACCGGGGAGCTGTTTTTT
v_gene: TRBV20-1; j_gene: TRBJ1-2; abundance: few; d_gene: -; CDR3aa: CSARPWEHYGYTF; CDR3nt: TGCAGTGCTAGACCGTGGGAACACTATGGCTACACCTTC
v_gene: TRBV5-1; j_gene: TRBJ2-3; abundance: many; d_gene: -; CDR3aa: CASSDGGTSTDTQYF; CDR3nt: TGCGCCAGCAGCGACGGCGGGACTAGCACAGATACGCAGTATTTT
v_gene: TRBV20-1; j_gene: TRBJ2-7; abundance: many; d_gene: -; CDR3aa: CSARMVADINYEQYF; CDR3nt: TGCAGTGCTAGGATGGTAGCGGATATCAACTACGAGCAGTACTTC
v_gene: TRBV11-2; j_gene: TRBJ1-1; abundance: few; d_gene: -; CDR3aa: CASSPRSLNLLNTEAFF; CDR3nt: TGTGCCAGCAGCCCAAGAAGCCTCAACCTATTGAACACTGAAGCTTTCTTT
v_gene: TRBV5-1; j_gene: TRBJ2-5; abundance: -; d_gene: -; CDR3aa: CASSLSPGSGETQYF; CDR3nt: TGCGCCAGCAGCTTGAGTCCGGGAAGTGGAGAGACCCAGTACTTC
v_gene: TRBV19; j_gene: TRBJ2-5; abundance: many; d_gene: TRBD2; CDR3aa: CASKVAGGQETQYF; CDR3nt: TGTGCCAGTAAGGTAGCGGGGGGCCAAGAGACCCAGTACTTC
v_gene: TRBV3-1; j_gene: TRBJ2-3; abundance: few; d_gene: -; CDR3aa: CASSQEGPTRFPGDTQYF; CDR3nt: TGTGCCAGCAGCCAAGAGGGGCCCACCCGCTTCCCCGGGGATACGCAGTATTTT
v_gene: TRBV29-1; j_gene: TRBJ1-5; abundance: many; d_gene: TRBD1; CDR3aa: CSVGPGTDSNQPQHF; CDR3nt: TGCAGCGTTGGTCCCGGGACAGATAGCAATCAGCCCCAGCATTTT
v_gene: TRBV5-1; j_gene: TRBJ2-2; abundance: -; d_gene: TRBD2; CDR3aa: CASSPERGGMGELFF; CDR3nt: TGCGCCAGCAGCCCCGAGCGGGGGGGCATGGGGGAGCTGTTTTTT
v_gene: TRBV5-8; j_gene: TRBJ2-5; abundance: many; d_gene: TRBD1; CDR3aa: CASSVGQGKTQYF; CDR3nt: TGTGCCAGCAGCGTGGGACAGGGGAAGACCCAGTACTTC
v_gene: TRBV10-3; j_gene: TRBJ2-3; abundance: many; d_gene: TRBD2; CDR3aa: CAISGGLAGGRADTQYF; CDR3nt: TGTGCCATCAGTGGCGGACTAGCGGGGGGGCGCGCAGATACGCAGTATTTT